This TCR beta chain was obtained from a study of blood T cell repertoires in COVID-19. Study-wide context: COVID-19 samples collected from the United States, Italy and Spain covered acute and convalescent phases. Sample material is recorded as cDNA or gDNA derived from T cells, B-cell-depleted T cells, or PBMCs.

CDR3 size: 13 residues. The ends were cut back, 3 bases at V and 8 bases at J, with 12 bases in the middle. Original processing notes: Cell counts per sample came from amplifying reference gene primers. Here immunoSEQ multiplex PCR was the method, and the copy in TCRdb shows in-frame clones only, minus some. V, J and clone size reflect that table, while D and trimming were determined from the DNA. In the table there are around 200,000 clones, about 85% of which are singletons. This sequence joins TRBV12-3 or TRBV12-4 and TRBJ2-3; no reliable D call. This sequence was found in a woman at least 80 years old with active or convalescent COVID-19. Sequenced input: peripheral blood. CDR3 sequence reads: CASSFVLGGTQYF. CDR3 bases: TGTGCCAGCAGTTTCGTCCTCGGTGGTACGCAGTATTTT.